A single count supports the clone carrying this TCR beta chain. This entry is derived from a study of control samples from healthy donors and cancer patients. The V end was cut by 3 bases, the J end by 8 bases, with 13 bases between. The CDR3 has 13 amino acids. Germline loops: CDR1 MNHNY, CDR2 SVGAGI (reference sequence). The protocol was immunoSEQ multiplex PCR, while the TCRdb copy is restricted to in-frame clones and leaves out a portion. The table has about 410,000 clones, over 75% seen once. Sequenced sample: PBMCs. This receptor was obtained from a man between 35 and 55 years old with head and neck cancer. The gene calls are TRBV6-6 and TRBJ1-2; tentatively, D is TRBD1 (6 bases). The CDR3 protein is CASSYGGAQGYTF. The CDR3 coding sequence is TGTGCCAGCAGTTATGGGGGGGCGCAGGGCTACACCTTC.